The T cell receptor beta chain under discussion was sequenced for a study of early T cells in non-severe SARS-CoV-2 infection. The V gene lost 0 bases and the J gene lost 7 bases, with 13 bases spanning the gap. Germline lookup yields CDR1 SGHTA and CDR2 FQGNSA. The CDR3 is 15 residues long. This clonotype has ten or more counts. TCRdb re-called the 5' RACE reads through MiXCR, storing one row per CDR3 protein. The sample includes about 35,000 distinct CDR3 sequences, 5% to 6.5% of them seen just once. Specimen: whole blood, collected at baseline. This clonotype was obtained from an adult who was a healthcare worker with PCR-confirmed SARS-CoV-2 infection or an uninfected control (not recorded which). This chain links TRBV7-2 with TRBJ2-1, with a possible D match to TRBD2 (6 bases). Here the CDR3 reads CASSLAGSYGNEQFF. The DNA for the CDR3 is TGTGCCAGCAGCTTAGCCGGGAGTTATGGGAATGAGCAGTTCTTC.